This T cell receptor beta chain was sequenced for a study of blood T cell repertoires in COVID-19. Profiling relied on immunoSEQ multiplex PCR, and the TCRdb table lists in-frame clones only, not all of them. In the table there are fewer than 200,000 clones, 86% of which are singletons. This receptor was taken from a woman between 35 and 50 years old in a cohort exposed to, infected with or recovered from COVID-19 (not recorded which). Sequences were obtained from PBMCs or T cells enriched from blood (not recorded which).

The CDR3 sequence is CASSRPPGHINYGYTF. Written as DNA, the CDR3 is TGCGCCAGCAGTCGACCGCCGGGACATATCAACTATGGCTACACCTTC. The chain carries TRBV23-1 and TRBJ1-2; D may be TRBD1 (6 bases). TRBV23-1 is identified as an open reading frame with a role that is uncertain. The CDR3 runs 16 residues. V was cut by 4 bases and J by 2 bases, with 17 bases left in between.